This T cell receptor (beta chain) comes out of a study of cytomegalovirus exposure and HLA in healthy donors. PCR amplification relied on 60 Vbeta primers (plus 13 Jbeta primers). Assay used: immunoSEQ multiplex PCR; TCRdb lists only in-frame clones, some missing. The data show 95,000 to 150,000 clones, with roughly 71% seen just once and roughly 3% held by the top ten. CDR3 length: 15 amino acids. V lost 5 bases and J lost 0, with 14 bases in between. Germline V CDR1 and CDR2: SGHVS, FNYEAQ. Sequenced material: PBMCs. This TCR was recovered from a woman in her thirties or forties in good health and CMV-seropositive. V and J are TRBV7-6 and TRBJ2-7; TRBD2 is a possible D gene (5 bases). DNA of the CDR3: TGTGCCAGCAGCCAAAGGACGGGAAGCTCCTACGAGCAGTACTTC. As protein: CASSQRTGSSYEQYF.